The 3 T cell receptor beta chains reported below all come from one sample, sequenced in a study of CD8 T cells in ankylosing spondylitis. Broader study findings: A TCR beta motif of 7 to 9 highly homologous variants seemed to mark ankylosing spondylitis blood.

TCRdb used MiXCR to reprocess the 5' RACE reads, holding one entry per CDR3 protein. The sample records 350,000 to 550,000 distinct CDR3 sequences, 25% to 30% being singletons. Antigen specificity for these receptors is unknown. The sample consisted of blood, either unsorted or a sorted T cell fraction (not recorded which). The receptors come from a male donor with ankylosing spondylitis.

This clonotype was counted a few times. The chain couples TRBV5-1 to TRBJ2-3, with D possibly matching TRBD1 (5 bases). Trimming stripped 4 bases from V and 8 bases from J, with 17 bases between. Germline CDR1 and CDR2: SGHRS and YFSETQ. The CDR3 consists of 14 residues. DNA of the CDR3: TGCGCCAGCAGCGATATCACAGGAGAGTCTACGCAGTATTTT. Protein sequence: CASSDITGESTQYF.

This clonotype was counted a few times. The chain links TRBV24-1 to TRBJ1-2; D not certain. The CDR3 has 13 amino acids. The ends were cut back, 4 bases at V and 7 bases at J, with 12 bases in the middle. Germline assignment: CDR1 KGHDR and CDR2 SFDVKD. CDR3 loop: CATSDYAGSGYTF. CDR3 DNA sequence: TGTGCCACCAGTGACTATGCGGGTTCTGGCTACACCTTC.

This clonotype was observed a handful of times. The chain links TRBV12-3 or TRBV12-4 to TRBJ2-5; 15 bases align to TRBD2. V lost 5 bases to trimming and J lost 5 bases; unmatched junction nucleotides: 9. There are 17 residues in the CDR3. The chain's CDR3 is CASSPGTSGRRWETQYF. The CDR3 region has the DNA TGTGCCAGCAGTCCTGGGACTAGCGGGAGGAGGTGGGAGACCCAGTACTTC.